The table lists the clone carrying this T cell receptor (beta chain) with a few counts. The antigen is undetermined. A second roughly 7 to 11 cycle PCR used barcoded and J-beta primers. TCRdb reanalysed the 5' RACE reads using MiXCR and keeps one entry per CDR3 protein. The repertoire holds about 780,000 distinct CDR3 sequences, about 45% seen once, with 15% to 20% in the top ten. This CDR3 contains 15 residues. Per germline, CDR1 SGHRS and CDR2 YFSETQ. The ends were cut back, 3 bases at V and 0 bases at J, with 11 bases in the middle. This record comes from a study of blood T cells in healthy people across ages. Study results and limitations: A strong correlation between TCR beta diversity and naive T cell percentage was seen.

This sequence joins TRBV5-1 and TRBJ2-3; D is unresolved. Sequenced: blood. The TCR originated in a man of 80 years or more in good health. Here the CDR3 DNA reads TGCGCCAGCAGCTGGCAAGACCTCAGCACAGATACGCAGTATTTT. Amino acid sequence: CASSWQDLSTDTQYF.